The 4 T cell receptor beta chains reported below all come from one sample, sequenced in a study of CXCR3-negative and CXCR3-positive naive CD8 T cells. Study results and caveats: Naive cells with CXCR3 showed TRB CDR3s that were more hydrophobic than those in CXCR3-negative naive cells.

These receptors' targets are unknown. cDNA libraries for TRB were generated by 5' RACE incorporating UMI labels. TCRdb reanalyzed the 5' RACE reads, giving one entry per CDR3 protein sequence and no DNA. Its clone listing holds 75,000 to 100,000 distinct CDR3 sequences. What was sequenced was naive CXCR3+ CD8+ T cells from blood. Documented subset: CD45RO-CCR7+CD27+CD95- naive CD8+ T cells expressing CXCR3 (TNR3+). The receptors originated from a human donor in good health. Some clones in this sample may be carry-over from other donors' samples.

This chain uses TRBV7-8 with TRBJ2-1; the D gene TCRdb calls, TRBD2, cannot be checked with no DNA. Germline V gene data show CDR1 as SGHVS and CDR2 as FQNEAQ. This CDR3 is built from 15 residues. This CDR3 reads CASSLSGRSGDEQFF. The full variable domain, completed using reference TRBV7-8 and TRBJ2-1, is GAGVSQSPRYKVAKRGQDVALRCDPISGHVSLFWYQQALGQGPEFLTYFQNEAQLDKSGLPSDRFFAERPEGSVSTLKIQRTQQEDSAVYLCASSLSGRSGDEQFFGPGTRLTVL.

This chain links TRBV6-5 with TRBJ2-3; TCRdb selects TRBD1, and the lack of DNA leaves this call unchecked. Germline assignment: CDR1 MNHEY and CDR2 SVGAGI. This CDR3 spans 15 amino acids. The CDR3 loop is CASSSGTEIADTQYF.

The rearrangement joins TRBV11-1 to TRBJ2-7; TCRdb's D call of TRBD1 is untestable without DNA. The CDR3 is 15 residues long. Per germline, CDR1 SGHAT and CDR2 FQDESV (reference sequence). CDR3: CASSLGRTVEYEQYF. Supplemented by reference TRBV11-1 and TRBJ2-7, the full variable domain reads EAEVAQSPRYKITEKSQAVAFWCDPISGHATLYWYRQILGQGPELLVQFQDESVVDDSQLPKDRFSAERLKGVDSTLKIQPAELGDSAMYLCASSLGRTVEYEQYFGPGTRLTVT.

The chain couples TRBV4-1 to TRBJ2-5; TCRdb's D call, TRBD2, is unchecked because there is no DNA. The CDR3 is 13 amino acids. Per germline, CDR1 MGHRA and CDR2 YSYEKL. CDR3 amino acids: CASSQGGVETQYF.